A few counts support the clone carrying this TCR beta chain. The antigen is not known. Unmatched junction bases numbered 17, after V lost 6 bases and J lost 7 bases. CDR1 is DFQATT, CDR2 SNEGSKA, per germline (reference sequence). The CDR3 runs 16 residues. The entry originates in a study of T cells after yellow fever vaccination. Overall study findings and caveats: Booster samples showed a return of most primary-vaccination clones (under 98% CD4, about 88% CD8). FACS-sorted repertoires could harbor abundant contaminating bulk-population clonotypes.

From the 5' RACE reads, TCRdb called clonotypes with MiXCR, one entry per CDR3 protein. Here the sample spans 350,000 to 550,000 distinct CDR3 sequences, approximately 18% being singletons. Sequencing used PBMCs, obtained before the yellow fever booster vaccination. The V and J genes are TRBV20-1 and TRBJ2-2; TRBD1 agrees at 7 bases. The source is a man younger than 35 who received the YFV17D yellow fever vaccine. The CDR3 DNA is TGCAGTGCCGATAGTACGGGGCAGGGGGAAAACGGGGAGCTGTTTTTT. It is translated as CSADSTGQGENGELFF.